Listed here are 4 T cell receptor beta chains from one sample, sequenced in a study of T cells in women clearing cervical HPV infection. The repertoire was sequenced with immunoSEQ multiplex PCR; TCRdb's copy has only in-frame clones and lacks some. The specimen's table records under 35,000 clones. Source material: blood buffy coat. The receptors here all came from a woman between 18 and 70 years old with a cervical HPV16 infection that either progressed to CIN3+ or cleared (not recorded which).

In the case of this clone: The observed sequence ends 3 residues before the CDR3 terminus, with the missing tail filled in from the germline J gene. The chain has TRBV30 and TRBJ2-7, with a tentative D call TRBD1 (5 bases). CDR3 length: 15 residues. V was cut by 3 bases and J by 0 bases, with 15 bases left in between. The V gene's germline CDR1 is GTSNPN and CDR2 SVGIG (reference sequence). The part of the CDR3 DNA that was read is TGTGCCTGGAGAGAAAGGGGCTTAAGCTCCTACGAG. Encoded protein: CAWRERGLSSYE. The whole CDR3 protein reads CAWRERGLSSYEQYF.

A remark on this clone: The DNA ends 3 residues before the CDR3 does, and the rest of the CDR3 is filled in from the germline J gene. The chain carries TRBV20-1 and TRBJ1-2; D not resolved. The germline V gene has CDR1 DFQATT and CDR2 SNEGSKA (reference sequence). CDR3 size: 10 residues. CDR3 in amino acids: CSASDRGYTF. The sequenced CDR3 bases are TGCAGTGCTAGTGACCGAGGG.

As to this clone: From the germline J gene comes the end of the CDR3, since the read stops 3 residues before it. This chain connects TRBV20-1 to TRBJ2-5; TRBD1 aligns across 7 bases. This CDR3 comprises 14 residues. V shed 0 bases and J 4 bases; nucleotides not matched to a gene: 5. CDR1 and CDR2 from the germline V gene are DFQATT and SNEGSKA (reference sequence). The CDR3 DNA, read in part, is TGCAGTGCTAGAGATGGGTCAGGGGGAGAGACC. Protein product: CSARDGSGGET. The full CDR3 protein is CSARDGSGGETQYF.

The sequenced CDR3 bases are TGCGCCAGCAGCCGGGCAGGGGAAAGCACAGATACG. The encoded protein is CASSRAGESTDT. The complete CDR3 sequence is CASSRAGESTDTQYF. V gene TRBV5-1 combines with J gene TRBJ2-3; D is perhaps TRBD1 (6 bases). The missing CDR3 end, 3 residues past where the read stops, is filled in from the germline J gene. Germline assignment: CDR1 SGHRS and CDR2 YFSETQ. This CDR3 has 15 amino acids. The V end was cut by 4 bases, the J end by 0 bases, with 12 bases between.